Listed below are T cell receptor beta chains from one sample, sequenced in a study of cytomegalovirus exposure and HLA in healthy donors. The protocol was immunoSEQ multiplex PCR, while the TCRdb copy is restricted to in-frame clones and leaves out a portion. The table lists roughly 70,000 clones, roughly 95% of them singletons. The sample comprised PBMCs. The source of these receptors is a man younger than 35 in good health and CMV-seronegative. CDR3s include the opening cysteine and the closing phenylalanine or tryptophan. The D gene is left open where the match is weak. Where a row states a size, it is once, few, many or the class of an expanded clone; other rows omit it.

J: TRBJ2-5
D: -
V: TRBV4-1
size: -
CDR3: CASSLLAGAEETQYF
DNA: TGCGCCAGCAGCCTCCTGGCGGGGGCCGAAGAGACCCAGTACTTC

J: TRBJ1-3
D: TRBD1
V: TRBV9
size: -
CDR3: CASSRGQAGGNTIYF
DNA: TGTGCCAGCAGCCGGGGACAGGCGGGAGGAAACACCATATATTTT

J: TRBJ1-5
D: -
V: TRBV7-8
size: -
CDR3: CASSLYDGSGNQPQHF
DNA: TGTGCCAGCAGCTTATATGACGGGTCGGGCAATCAGCCCCAGCATTTT

J: TRBJ1-1
D: -
V: TRBV19
size: once
CDR3: CASRGEGLVEAFF
DNA: TGTGCCAGTCGCGGCGAGGGACTGGTTGAAGCTTTCTTT

J: TRBJ2-5
D: -
V: TRBV7-6
size: -
CDR3: CASSGTAGVQETQYF
DNA: TGTGCCAGCAGCGGGACAGCGGGAGTCCAAGAGACCCAGTACTTC

J: TRBJ2-4
D: -
V: TRBV6-1
size: -
CDR3: CASGRNTGHLNIQYF
DNA: TGTGCCAGCGGCCGCAACACGGGACACCTAAACATTCAGTACTTC

J: TRBJ1-3
D: -
V: TRBV27
size: -
CDR3: CASSPGGSGNTIYF
DNA: TGTGCCAGCAGCCCGGGGGGCTCTGGAAACACCATATATTTT

J: TRBJ1-1
D: -
V: TRBV18
size: -
CDR3: CASSPPREDTEAFF
DNA: TGTGCCAGCTCACCACCCCGGGAAGACACTGAAGCTTTCTTT

J: TRBJ2-3
D: TRBD2
V: TRBV6-1
size: once
CDR3: CASNRLAGTDTQYF
DNA: TGTGCCAGCAATCGACTAGCGGGAACAGATACGCAGTATTTT

J: TRBJ2-5
D: TRBD1
V: TRBV7-9
size: -
CDR3: CASFGTEETQYF
DNA: TGTGCCAGCTTTGGGACAGAAGAGACCCAGTACTTC

J: TRBJ2-4
D: -
V: TRBV5-6
size: -
CDR3: CASSPRLRLAKNIQYF
DNA: TGTGCCAGCAGCCCCCGACTGCGACTAGCCAAAAACATTCAGTACTTC

J: TRBJ2-7
D: -
V: TRBV7-6
size: -
CDR3: CASSSTGGEQYF
DNA: TGTGCCAGCAGCTCGACAGGCGGCGAGCAGTACTTC

J: TRBJ2-7
D: -
V: TRBV6-5
size: -
CDR3: CASSESPGFNEQYF
DNA: TGTGCCAGCAGTGAATCCCCGGGGTTCAACGAGCAGTACTTC

J: TRBJ1-2
D: -
V: TRBV28
size: -
CDR3: CASSPNYGYTF
DNA: TGTGCCAGCAGCCCGAACTATGGCTACACCTTC

J: TRBJ1-1
D: -
V: TRBV5-6
size: -
CDR3: CASSSGSWGNTEAFF
DNA: TGTGCCAGCAGCTCAGGGTCATGGGGGAACACTGAAGCTTTCTTT

J: TRBJ1-6
D: TRBD1
V: TRBV4-1
size: -
CDR3: CASSQDDRGRNSPLHF
DNA: TGCGCCAGCAGCCAAGACGACAGGGGGCGTAATTCACCCCTCCACTTT

J: TRBJ2-7
D: TRBD2
V: TRBV6-5
size: -
CDR3: CASSYGLAGEYEEQYF
DNA: TGTGCCAGCAGTTACGGCCTAGCGGGAGAATATGAAGAGCAGTACTTC

J: TRBJ1-5
D: -
V: TRBV15
size: -
CDR3: CATSRGGPQPQHF
DNA: TGTGCCACCAGCAGAGGGGGCCCCCAGCCCCAGCATTTT

J: TRBJ2-3
D: TRBD1
V: TRBV7-9
size: -
CDR3: CASRTITGAWTDTQYF
DNA: TGTGCCAGCAGAACCATTACAGGGGCGTGGACAGATACGCAGTATTTT

J: TRBJ1-2
D: -
V: TRBV19
size: -
CDR3: CASSLQGYYGYTF
DNA: TGTGCCAGTAGTTTACAGGGCTACTATGGCTACACCTTC

J: TRBJ2-2
D: -
V: TRBV6-6
size: -
CDR3: CASRPSTGNTGELFF
DNA: TGTGCCAGCAGGCCCTCGACAGGGAACACCGGGGAGCTGTTTTTT

J: TRBJ1-2
D: -
V: TRBV7-9
size: -
CDR3: CASSLDLQGSTDGYTF
DNA: TGTGCCAGCAGCTTGGACCTACAGGGATCTACCGATGGCTACACCTTC

J: TRBJ2-5
D: TRBD2
V: TRBV11-3
size: -
CDR3: CASSLRTSGRALETQYF
DNA: TGTGCCAGCAGCTTGAGGACTAGCGGGAGGGCCCTGGAGACCCAGTACTTC

J: TRBJ1-6
D: -
V: TRBV11-1
size: -
CDR3: CASSLWGETPLHF
DNA: TGTGCCAGCAGCTTATGGGGGGAGACACCCCTCCACTTT

J: TRBJ1-1
D: -
V: TRBV20-1
size: -
CDR3: CSARGVAEAFF
DNA: TGCAGTGCTCGCGGGGTGGCTGAAGCTTTCTTT

J: TRBJ2-7
D: -
V: TRBV19
size: -
CDR3: CASSAAGTYEQYF
DNA: TGTGCCAGTAGCGCAGCAGGTACCTACGAGCAGTACTTC

J: TRBJ1-1
D: -
V: TRBV19
size: -
CDR3: CASRLQENTEAFF
DNA: TGTGCCAGTAGACTTCAGGAAAACACTGAAGCTTTCTTT

J: TRBJ1-5
D: TRBD1
V: TRBV10-3
size: once
CDR3: CAISTGTGNQPQHF
DNA: TGTGCCATCAGTACCGGGACAGGGAATCAGCCCCAGCATTTT

J: TRBJ2-1
D: TRBD2
V: TRBV11-3
size: -
CDR3: CASSSSSGGPHNEQFF
DNA: TGTGCCAGCAGCTCTTCTAGCGGGGGCCCCCACAATGAGCAGTTCTTC

J: TRBJ2-5
D: -
V: TRBV11-2
size: -
CDR3: CASSLFGGTETQYF
DNA: TGTGCCAGCAGCTTATTTGGGGGCACGGAGACCCAGTACTTC

J: TRBJ1-6
D: -
V: TRBV28
size: -
CDR3: CASSTFPGRGHNSPLHF
DNA: TGTGCCAGCAGTACATTCCCCGGCCGGGGTCATAATTCACCCCTCCACTTT

J: TRBJ2-1
D: TRBD2
V: TRBV11-3
size: -
CDR3: CASSLSLSGTSGSREQFF
DNA: TGTGCCAGCAGTCTCAGTCTCTCCGGGACTAGCGGGAGTCGGGAGCAGTTCTTC

J: TRBJ1-4
D: TRBD1
V: TRBV7-9
size: once
CDR3: CASSPPTGGGEKLFF
DNA: TGTGCCAGCAGCCCCCCCACAGGGGGCGGTGAAAAACTGTTTTTT

J: TRBJ2-1
D: TRBD1
V: TRBV28
size: -
CDR3: CASTVVPGQGFHEQFF
DNA: TGTGCCAGCACCGTTGTACCGGGACAGGGGTTCCATGAGCAGTTCTTC

J: TRBJ1-5
D: -
V: TRBV19
size: -
CDR3: CASSKTEGQPQHF
DNA: TGTGCCAGTAGTAAAACTGAGGGTCAGCCCCAGCATTTT

J: TRBJ1-2
D: TRBD1
V: TRBV5-6
size: -
CDR3: CASSYRTGGPLGYTF
DNA: TGTGCCAGCAGCTATCGGACAGGGGGACCCCTTGGCTACACCTTC

J: TRBJ1-2
D: TRBD1
V: TRBV11-2
size: -
CDR3: CASSLSGTGGDGYTF
DNA: TGTGCCAGCAGCCTTTCCGGGACAGGGGGCGATGGCTACACCTTC

J: TRBJ1-5
D: -
V: TRBV28
size: -
CDR3: CASSMIQGYSNQPQHF
DNA: TGTGCCAGCAGCATGATACAGGGCTATAGCAATCAGCCCCAGCATTTT

J: TRBJ2-7
D: -
V: TRBV28
size: -
CDR3: CASSLGQVGEQYF
DNA: TGTGCCAGCAGTTTAGGGCAAGTGGGCGAGCAGTACTTC

J: TRBJ2-2
D: TRBD1
V: TRBV29-1
size: -
CDR3: CSVGTGQGVAGELFF
DNA: TGCAGCGTTGGCACTGGACAGGGGGTGGCCGGGGAGCTGTTTTTT

J: TRBJ2-1
D: -
V: TRBV11-1
size: -
CDR3: CASSAGEYNEQFF
DNA: TGTGCCAGCAGCGCTGGAGAATACAATGAGCAGTTCTTC

J: TRBJ2-4
D: TRBD2
V: TRBV6-4
size: -
CDR3: CASSDGPTSGKYF
DNA: TGTGCCAGCAGTGACGGCCCTACTAGCGGGAAGTACTTC

J: TRBJ2-1
D: -
V: TRBV11-1
size: -
CDR3: CASSLGGTRSYNEQFF
DNA: TGTGCCAGCAGCTTAGGGGGGACTCGGTCCTACAATGAGCAGTTCTTC

J: TRBJ2-5
D: -
V: TRBV19
size: -
CDR3: CASSIGQGRAETQYF
DNA: TGTGCCAGTAGTATTGGGCAGGGGAGGGCAGAGACCCAGTACTTC

J: TRBJ2-2
D: -
V: TRBV18
size: -
CDR3: CASSPRLNRVLNTGELFF
DNA: TGTGCCAGCTCACCGAGGCTAAACAGGGTTTTGAACACCGGGGAGCTGTTTTTT

J: TRBJ2-6
D: -
V: TRBV5-1
size: -
CDR3: CASSMRAGRLVSGANVLTF
DNA: TGCGCCAGCAGCATGAGAGCGGGCCGCCTCGTCTCTGGGGCCAACGTCCTGACTTTC

J: TRBJ2-4
D: TRBD2
V: TRBV30
size: -
CDR3: CAWSRGLAGAKNIQYF
DNA: TGTGCCTGGAGTCGGGGACTAGCGGGAGCCAAAAACATTCAGTACTTC

J: TRBJ1-2
D: TRBD1
V: TRBV5-1
size: -
CDR3: CASSLGTDGETGIYGYTF
DNA: TGCGCCAGCAGCTTGGGTACGGACGGAGAGACAGGGATCTATGGCTACACCTTC

J: TRBJ1-2
D: TRBD1
V: TRBV11-3
size: -
CDR3: CASSYSGTGHRGYTF
DNA: TGTGCCAGCAGCTATAGCGGGACAGGGCATCGAGGCTACACCTTC

J: TRBJ1-2
D: -
V: TRBV19
size: -
CDR3: CASSIVLGGDYGYTF
DNA: TGTGCCAGTAGTATCGTTCTAGGCGGCGACTATGGCTACACCTTC

J: TRBJ2-2
D: -
V: TRBV19
size: -
CDR3: CASSMSHYTGELFF
DNA: TGTGCCAGTAGTATGAGTCATTACACCGGGGAGCTGTTTTTT

J: TRBJ1-3
D: -
V: TRBV30
size: -
CDR3: CAWSILSGNTIYF
DNA: TGTGCCTGGAGTATCCTCTCTGGAAACACCATATATTTT

J: TRBJ2-5
D: TRBD2
V: TRBV5-6
size: -
CDR3: CASGLVGETQYF
DNA: TGTGCCAGCGGACTAGTTGGAGAGACCCAGTACTTC

J: TRBJ1-5
D: -
V: TRBV11-2
size: -
CDR3: CASSLDPYSNQPQHF
DNA: TGTGCCAGCAGCTTAGACCCGTATAGCAATCAGCCCCAGCATTTT